Listed below are T cell receptor beta chains from one sample, sequenced in a study of cytomegalovirus exposure and HLA in healthy donors. Sequenced by immunoSEQ multiplex PCR; TCRdb stores in-frame clones only, minus some. The table shows roughly 180,000 clones, with roughly 85% occurring only once. The sample comprised PBMCs. Receptors were obtained from a male donor in good health and CMV-seronegative. Each CDR3 is given with its conserved first and last residue. The D gene is left open where the match is weak. Some rows have no size entry. The others give once, few or many, or a class for an expanded clone.

v_call,clone_size,j_call,cdr3_length,d_call,cdr3_nt,cdr3_aa
TRBV5-1,few,TRBJ1-5,15,.,TGCGCCAGCAGCTTGCAGGGATATAGCAATCAGCCCCAGCATTTT,CASSLQGYSNQPQHF
TRBV27,.,TRBJ2-3,20,.,TGTGCCACCGCCGGGAGAATGGCGGGAAGGGTTTCCTACAGCACAGATACGCAGTATTTT,CATAGRMAGRVSYSTDTQYF
TRBV4-3,.,TRBJ2-6,18,.,TGCGCCAGCAGCCTTGGATACAGGGTCAAATCTGGGGCCAACGTCCTGACTTTC,CASSLGYRVKSGANVLTF
TRBV2,.,TRBJ1-2,13,TRBD1,TGTGCCAGCAGGAGGGGACAGGGGGGCGGCTACACCTTC,CASRRGQGGGYTF
TRBV27,.,TRBJ1-5,15,.,TGTGCCAGCAGTCCCCTCGGAGGGAAATATCAGCCCCAGCATTTT,CASSPLGGKYQPQHF
TRBV5-6,.,TRBJ2-2,16,TRBD2,TGTGCCAGCAGCTTGGTTCGCGGGAGTGCTGCCGGGGAGCTGTTTTTT,CASSLVRGSAAGELFF
TRBV9,few,TRBJ1-4,16,.,TGTGCCAGCAGCCTACGGGGGGACCAGGGGAATGAAAAACTGTTTTTT,CASSLRGDQGNEKLFF
TRBV7-2,.,TRBJ1-2,15,.,TGTGCCAGCACCTCCCAAGTAGCCAGGGTGGGTGGCTACACCTTC,CASTSQVARVGGYTF
TRBV6-5,once,TRBJ1-2,13,.,TGTGCCAGCAGCCACCAGGAACATTATGGCTACACCTTC,CASSHQEHYGYTF
TRBV30,.,TRBJ2-1,18,TRBD2,TGTGCCTGGAGGGACATGCTAGAGGGCGGGAGGTTTGGCAATGAGCAGTTCTTC,CAWRDMLEGGRFGNEQFF
TRBV5-4,.,TRBJ2-3,13,.,TGTGCCAGCAGCCCCTATATCACAGATACGCAGTATTTT,CASSPYITDTQYF
TRBV9,.,TRBJ2-7,15,TRBD2,TGTGCCAGCAGACGGTTAGCGGGGTCTGCCTACGAGCAGTACTTC,CASRRLAGSAYEQYF
TRBV4-2,.,TRBJ2-5,17,TRBD2,TGTGCCAGCAGCCAAGATGCTAGCGGGGGCCCACAAGAGACCCAGTACTTC,CASSQDASGGPQETQYF
TRBV6-1,once,TRBJ2-1,19,TRBD2,TGTGCCAGCAGTGCGACGGGACTAGCGGGGGGGAGCTCCTACAATGAGCAGTTCTTC,CASSATGLAGGSSYNEQFF
TRBV28,.,TRBJ2-2,15,TRBD1,TGTGCCAGCAGTTCCGGGACAGTGAACACCGGGGAGCTGTTTTTT,CASSSGTVNTGELFF
TRBV2,.,TRBJ1-1,12,TRBD1,TGTGCCTCCCACAGGGGGTACTCTGAAGCTTTCTTT,CASHRGYSEAFF
TRBV12-5,.,TRBJ1-1,11,.,TGTGCTAGTGGTTACGAGTTTCCCCAAATCTTT,CASGYEFPQIF